This entry lists 22 T cell receptor beta chains sequenced from one sample in a study of T cell repertoires in cytomegalovirus infection. TCRdb itself ran the reads through MiXCR, one entry per CDR3 protein. This table has some 300,000 distinct CDR3 sequences, roughly 15% appearing once. Sequences were obtained from PBMCs. These receptors were obtained from a human donor in good health (CMV status not recorded). Some clones in this sample may be carry-over from other donors' samples.

This clonotype was recorded at least ten times. This CDR3 reads CASSLLDRTRSSEQFF. CDR3 sequence (DNA): TGTGCCAGCAGCTTACTGGACAGGACCAGGAGTAGTGAGCAGTTCTTC. This chain links TRBV7-8 with TRBJ2-1, with 7 bases fitting TRBD1. The germline V gene has CDR1 SGHVS and CDR2 FQNEAQ. V dropped 2 bases and J dropped 9; count of bases not matched to a gene: 13. The CDR3 sequence is 16 residues long.

This chain connects TRBV28 to TRBJ1-2; 8 bases are a match to TRBD1. CDR3 length: 13 residues. The V gene's germline CDR1 is MDHEN and CDR2 SYDVKM. Trimming removed 6 bases from V and 5 bases from J; junction bases left unmatched: 5. The CDR3 loop is CASRAGGPYGYTF. DNA for the CDR3: TGTGCCAGCAGGGCAGGGGGCCCGTATGGCTACACCTTC.

The chain carries TRBV5-1 and TRBJ2-7; weak D call: TRBD1 (5 bases). The germline CDR1 and CDR2 sequences are SGHRS and YFSETQ. The CDR3 sequence is 15 residues long. Trimming took 3 bases from V and 1 from J, leaving 14 bases between them. CDR3 DNA sequence: TGCGCCAGCAGCTATTCAGGGCCTCCTTCCTACGAGCAGTACTTC. Translated, it gives CASSYSGPPSYEQYF.

This clonotype was observed a handful of times. This chain connects TRBV28 to TRBJ2-7; 8 positions match TRBD1. Per the germline V gene, CDR1 is MDHEN and CDR2 is SYDVKM. V shed 6 bases, J shed 1 base, and the junction held 8 bases outside the gene matches. The CDR3 is made up of 15 amino acids. The CDR3 coding sequence is TGTGCCAGCAGCTCTGGGGGGACAGGTTCCTACGAGCAGTACTTC. This encodes CASSSGGTGSYEQYF.

This clonotype was counted ten times or more. The V and J genes are TRBV7-9 and TRBJ2-7; 10 bases match TRBD2. CDR3 size: 15 residues. Looked up from germline, CDR1 is SEHNR and CDR2 is FQNEAQ (reference sequence). V trimming: 5 bases; J trimming: 0 bases; junction bases outside the gene matches: 4. CDR3 loop: CASSISGRHSYEQYF. CDR3 bases: TGTGCCAGCAGCATTAGCGGGAGGCACTCCTACGAGCAGTACTTC.

At least ten counts were recorded for this clonotype. The chain carries TRBV11-2 and TRBJ2-1; TRBD1 matches at 7 bases. This CDR3 is built from 15 residues. The germline CDR1 and CDR2 sequences are SGHAT and FQNNGV. With 6 bases clipped from V and 3 bases from J, the junction kept 8 bases outside the gene matches. CDR3 loop: CASRATGVGYNEQFF. For the CDR3, the DNA is TGTGCCAGCAGGGCTACAGGGGTCGGCTACAATGAGCAGTTCTTC. Using reference TRBV11-2 and TRBJ2-1 for the parts outside the CDR3, the full variable domain is EAGVAQSPRYKIIEKRQSVAFWCNPISGHATLYWYQQILGQGPKLLIQFQNNGVVDDSQLPKDRFSAERLKGVDSTLKIQPAKLEDSAVYLCASRATGVGYNEQFFGPGTRLTVL.

This clonotype was counted ten times or more. This chain links TRBV7-2 with TRBJ2-5; D possibly uses TRBD1 or TRBD2 (7 bases each). The CDR3 contains 16 residues. V lost 6 bases and J 4 bases, leaving 21 bases between the germline ends. Germline V gene sequence: CDR1 SGHTA, CDR2 FQGNSA. CDR3 DNA sequence: TGTGCCAGCAGTCCGACGATCAGGGGGGGAGGAGAGACCCAGTACTTC. Translation gives CASSPTIRGGGETQYF.

This clonotype was seen a handful of times. The genes are TRBV7-2 and TRBJ1-2, with 11 positions matching TRBD1. Germline V gene data show CDR1 as SGHTA and CDR2 as FQGNSA. CDR3 length: 17 amino acids. Trimming removed 2 bases from V and 9 bases from J; junction bases left unmatched: 14. The CDR3 coding sequence is TGTGCCAGCAGCTTAAGGGACAGGGGGTCCCATCCCCCTAGCTACACCTTC. This codes for CASSLRDRGSHPPSYTF.

This clonotype was seen many times. V gene TRBV6-1 combines with J gene TRBJ2-3; TRBD2 matches at 14 bases. The CDR3 sequence is 16 residues long. Germline V CDR1 and CDR2: MNHNS, SASEGT. With 5 bases clipped from V and 3 bases from J, the junction kept 4 bases outside the gene matches. The DNA of the CDR3 is TGTGCCAGCAGTCGACTAGCGGGAGGGACGACAGATACGCAGTATTTT. Amino acids: CASSRLAGGTTDTQYF.

This clonotype occurred a few times. The rearrangement links TRBV15 to TRBJ1-5; 10 bases align to TRBD1. Unmatched junction bases numbered 15, after V lost 3 bases and J lost 7 bases. There are 18 residues in the CDR3. Germline CDR1 reads LNHNV; CDR2 reads YYDKDF (reference sequence). CDR3 coding DNA: TGTGCCACCAGCAGTTTTACGACAGGGGGCTCGTTCCTCCAGCCCCAGCATTTT. It codes for CATSSFTTGGSFLQPQHF.

This clonotype came up many times. The chain carries TRBV7-2 and TRBJ1-5; D gene ambiguous. The CDR3 extends over 13 amino acids. Looked up from germline, CDR1 is SGHTA and CDR2 is FQGNSA. The V and J ends lost 4 bases and 5 bases respectively, with 9 bases between them. CDR3 protein: CASSSTRDQPQHF. Here the CDR3 DNA reads TGTGCCAGCAGCTCCACGAGGGATCAGCCCCAGCATTTT.

This clonotype has only a few counts. V and J are TRBV5-1 and TRBJ1-1; maybe TRBD1 (6 bases). The CDR3 extends over 15 amino acids. Trimming removed 1 base from V and 4 bases from J, with 14 bases in between. CDR1 is SGHRS and CDR2 is YFSETQ in the germline V gene. This CDR3 reads CASSLQGQEGTEAFF. The DNA for the CDR3 is TGCGCCAGCAGCTTGCAGGGGCAGGAGGGCACTGAAGCTTTCTTT.

This clonotype was picked up a small number of times. The chain combines TRBV2 with TRBJ2-2; perhaps D is TRBD1 or TRBD2 (6 bases each). Germline V CDR1 and CDR2: SNHLY, FYNNEI. This CDR3 has 15 amino acids. With 8 bases removed from V and 1 base from J, the gap between germline ends came to 14 bases. The DNA of the CDR3 is TGTGCCAGCGTGCGAGGGGGGCGGAACACCGGGGAGCTGTTTTTT. Amino acid sequence: CASVRGGRNTGELFF. Looking up the rest from reference TRBV2 and TRBJ2-2 gives the full variable domain: EPEVTQTPSHQVTQMGQEVILRCVPISNHLYFYWYRQILGQKVEFLVSFYNNEISEKSEIFDDQFSVERPDGSNFTLKIRSTKLEDSAMYFCASVRGGRNTGELFFGEGSRLTVL.

This clonotype was counted at least ten times. CDR3 region: CASSKGPEGATDTQYF. DNA of the CDR3: TGTGCCAGCAGCAAGGGGCCAGAAGGGGCCACAGATACGCAGTATTTT. The V gene is TRBV6-1, the J gene TRBJ2-3; D might be TRBD1 (5 bases). With 6 bases removed from V and 2 bases from J, the gap between germline ends came to 18 bases. Germline V gene lookup returns CDR1 MNHNS and CDR2 SASEGT. CDR3 size: 16 residues.

J is TRBJ2-6 and V is TRBV19; no clear D. V lost 1 base to trimming and J lost 4 bases, with 8 bases between them. Germline loops: CDR1 LNHDA, CDR2 SQIVND (reference sequence). CDR3 length equals 15 residues. As DNA, the CDR3 is TGTGCCAGTAGTATAGCAGGCTCCGGGGCCAACGTCCTGACTTTC. Amino acids: CASSIAGSGANVLTF.

This clonotype has at least ten counts. This chain joins TRBV7-2 and TRBJ1-4; D ambiguous. Trimming took 4 bases from V and 0 from J, leaving 6 bases between them. Germline V gene sequence: CDR1 SGHTA, CDR2 FQGNSA. The CDR3 totals 14 residues. The CDR3 bases are TGTGCCAGCAGCTATGGGGCAACTAATGAAAAACTGTTTTTT. This codes for CASSYGATNEKLFF.

The V and J genes are TRBV19 and TRBJ1-1; D is unresolved. The germline gives CDR1 LNHDA, CDR2 SQIVND (reference sequence). CDR3 length: 11 residues. V dropped 3 bases and J dropped 6 bases, with 5 bases sitting between them. The CDR3 nucleotides are TGTGCCAGTAGTATTCACTCTGAAGCTTTCTTT. Amino acids: CASSIHSEAFF.

This clonotype occurred many times. The chain joins TRBV12-5 to TRBJ1-3, with 7 bases matching TRBD1. The CDR3 extends over 13 amino acids. Losses at the gene ends were 11 bases for V and 2 bases for J; bases not matched to a gene: 6. CDR1 and CDR2 from the germline V gene are LGHNT and FRNRAP. The CDR3 loop is CAPTGTAGNTIYF. DNA of the CDR3: TGTGCTCCCACCGGGACAGCTGGAAACACCATATATTTT.

This clonotype has a handful of counts. The chain recombines TRBV4-1 with TRBJ1-4, with D possibly being TRBD1 (5 bases). This CDR3 contains 15 residues. With 5 bases removed from V and 6 bases from J, the gap between germline ends came to 16 bases. Germline CDR1 is MGHRA and CDR2 is YSYEKL. The CDR3 DNA follows: TGCGCCAGCAGCTCCCCTGGGGGGAAGGATGAAAAACTGTTTTTT. It yields the protein CASSSPGGKDEKLFF.

The chain uses TRBV20-1 and TRBJ1-5; D is possibly TRBD1 (5 bases). There are 16 residues in the CDR3. V lost 5 bases and J lost 1, with 18 bases in between. Germline V gene data show CDR1 as DFQATT and CDR2 as SNEGSKA (reference sequence). The CDR3 DNA follows: TGCAGTGCTCTGGCCCTAGTAGGGACCAGCAATCAGCCCCAGCATTTT. Protein: CSALALVGTSNQPQHF.

This clonotype was seen repeatedly, ten times or more. The chain carries TRBV11-3 and TRBJ2-1; 9 bases match TRBD2. The germline V gene has CDR1 SGHNT and CDR2 YENEEA. V gave up 4 bases and J gave up 4 bases; unmatched junction bases: 11. This CDR3 comprises 17 residues. The CDR3 is CASSSTASGASYNEQFF. In nucleotides, the CDR3 is TGTGCCAGCAGCTCGACCGCTAGCGGGGCATCGTACAATGAGCAGTTCTTC.

With respect to this clonotype: A much larger clone sits a single nucleotide away, making a read error possible. This rearrangement joins TRBV12-3 or TRBV12-4 to TRBJ1-5, with D tentatively TRBD1 (6 bases). The CDR3 runs to 17 residues. This chain's CDR3 is CAGSSGIQGWSNQPQHF. In DNA, the CDR3 is TGTGCCGGCAGCTCAGGGATACAGGGATGGAGCAATCAGCCCCAGCATTTT.